The clone carrying this T cell receptor beta chain has more than one count but fewer than ten. One end of the junction fails to match germline, which may point to a read error. The sample is drawn from a study of blood T cells in healthy people across ages. The second PCR ran roughly 6 to 11 cycles with a sample-barcoded 5' primer and J-beta primers. Each sample provided no less than 3 million CDR3-containing paired-end reads. TCRdb processed the 5' RACE reads anew with MiXCR; each CDR3 protein has one entry. The sample has 700,000 to 900,000 distinct CDR3 sequences; approximately 24% are singletons. CDR3 length: 12 amino acids. Germline values: CDR1 SEHNR, CDR2 FQNEAQ (reference sequence). This sample also appeared in a second study, on T cells of mothers and their children. That paper adds: For each mother, over 8.5 million TCR beta CDR3 reads were obtained, and for each child, 2.5 million to 3 million. Related pairs of mothers and children showed slightly higher, non-significant overlap versus unrelated pairs.

This rearrangement joins TRBV7-9 to TRBJ2-7, with D unresolved. The sample taken for sequencing was blood. The TCR sequence derives from a boy between 10 and 17 years old in good health. As DNA, the CDR3 is TGCGCCGTCTCTGGGTACCTCTACGAGCAGTACTTC. Amino acids: CAVSGYLYEQYF.